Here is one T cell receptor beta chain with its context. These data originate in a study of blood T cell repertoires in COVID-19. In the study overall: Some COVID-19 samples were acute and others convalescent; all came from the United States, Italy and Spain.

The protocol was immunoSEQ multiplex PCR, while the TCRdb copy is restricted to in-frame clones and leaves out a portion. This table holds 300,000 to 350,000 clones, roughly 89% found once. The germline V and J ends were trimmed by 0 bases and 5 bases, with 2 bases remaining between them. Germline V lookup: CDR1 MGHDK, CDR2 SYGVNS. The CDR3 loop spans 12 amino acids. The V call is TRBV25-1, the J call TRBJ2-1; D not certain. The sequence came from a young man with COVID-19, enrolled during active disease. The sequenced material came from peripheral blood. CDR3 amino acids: CASSEYNNEQFF. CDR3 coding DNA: TGTGCCAGCAGTGAATACAACAATGAGCAGTTCTTC.